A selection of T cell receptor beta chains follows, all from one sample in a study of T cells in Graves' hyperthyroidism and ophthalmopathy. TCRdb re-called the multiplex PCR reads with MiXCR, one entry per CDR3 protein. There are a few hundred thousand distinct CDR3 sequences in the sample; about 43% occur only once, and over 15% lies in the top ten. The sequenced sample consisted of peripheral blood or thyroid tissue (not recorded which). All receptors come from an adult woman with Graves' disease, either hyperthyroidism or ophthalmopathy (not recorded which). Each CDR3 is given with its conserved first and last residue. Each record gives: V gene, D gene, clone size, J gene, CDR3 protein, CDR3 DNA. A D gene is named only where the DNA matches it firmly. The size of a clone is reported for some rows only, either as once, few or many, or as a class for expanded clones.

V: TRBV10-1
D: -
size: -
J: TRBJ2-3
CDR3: CASSEIRGTDTQYF
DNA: TGCGCCAGCAGTGAGATCAGGGGGACTGATACGCAGTATTTT

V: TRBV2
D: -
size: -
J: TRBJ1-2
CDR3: CASSEALLVGYTF
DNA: TGTGCCAGCAGTGAAGCGCTGTTAGTCGGCTACACCTTC

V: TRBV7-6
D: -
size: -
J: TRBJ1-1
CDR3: CASSLLGYTEAFF
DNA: TGTGCCAGCAGCTTGCTGGGGTACACTGAAGCTTTCTTT

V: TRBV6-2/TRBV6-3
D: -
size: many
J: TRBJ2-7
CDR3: CASRPGHIYEQYF
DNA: TGTGCCAGCAGGCCGGGACACATATACGAGCAGTACTTC

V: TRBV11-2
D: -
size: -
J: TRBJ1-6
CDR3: CASSSEAYNSPLHF
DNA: TGTGCCAGCAGTTCCGAGGCCTATAATTCACCCCTCCACTTT

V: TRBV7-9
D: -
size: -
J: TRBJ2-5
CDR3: CASSLTTDTGETQYF
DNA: TGTGCCAGCAGCTTAACGACAGATACCGGGGAGACCCAGTACTTC

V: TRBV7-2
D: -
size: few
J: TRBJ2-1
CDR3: CASSLLGQRGDEQFF
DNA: TGTGCCAGCAGCTTACTCGGACAGAGGGGGGATGAGCAGTTCTTC

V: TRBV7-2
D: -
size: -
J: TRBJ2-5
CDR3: CASRSGGETQYF
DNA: TGTGCCAGCAGGTCCGGGGGCGAGACCCAGTACTTC

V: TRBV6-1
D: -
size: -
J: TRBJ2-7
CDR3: CASSQSGGPYEQYF
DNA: TGTGCCAGCAGCCAAAGTGGGGGTCCCTACGAGCAGTACTTC

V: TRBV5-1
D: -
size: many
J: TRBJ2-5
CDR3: CASSSPGPQETQYF
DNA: TGCGCCAGCAGCTCCCCGGGGCCCCAAGAGACCCAGTACTTC

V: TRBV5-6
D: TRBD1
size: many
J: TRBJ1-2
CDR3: CASRKWDRGPYGYTF
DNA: TGTGCCAGCAGGAAATGGGACAGGGGGCCCTATGGCTACACCTTC

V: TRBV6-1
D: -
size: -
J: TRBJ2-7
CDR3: CASSYSGEDEQYF
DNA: TGTGCCAGCAGTTACTCGGGTGAGGACGAGCAGTACTTC

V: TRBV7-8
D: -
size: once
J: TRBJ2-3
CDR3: CASSLRQKQYF
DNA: TGTGCCAGCAGCTTACGTCAGAAGCAGTATTTT

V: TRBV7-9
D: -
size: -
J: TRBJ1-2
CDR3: CASSFDSGMGADYGYTF
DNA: TGTGCCAGCAGCTTCGACTCAGGGATGGGAGCAGACTATGGCTACACCTTC

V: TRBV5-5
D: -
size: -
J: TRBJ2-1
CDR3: CASSLLRASYNEQFF
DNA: TGTGCCAGCAGCTTGTTGCGGGCCTCCTACAATGAGCAGTTCTTC

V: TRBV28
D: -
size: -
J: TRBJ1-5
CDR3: CASSLEQDSDGNQPQHF
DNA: TGTGCCAGCAGTCTAGAACAGGACTCTGATGGCAATCAGCCCCAGCATTTT

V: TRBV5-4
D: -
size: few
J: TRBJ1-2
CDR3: CASGAGDYGYTF
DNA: TGTGCCAGCGGCGCTGGTGACTATGGCTACACCTTC

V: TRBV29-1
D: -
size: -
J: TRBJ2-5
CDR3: CSAARRGETQYF
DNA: TGCAGCGCCGCGCGTCGGGGAGAGACCCAGTACTTC

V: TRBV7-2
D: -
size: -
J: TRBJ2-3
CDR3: CASSSPRGITDTQYF
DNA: TGTGCCAGCAGCTCCCCGAGGGGAATCACAGATACGCAGTATTTT

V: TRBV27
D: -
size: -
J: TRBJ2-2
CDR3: CASSFLGGDTGELFF
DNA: TGTGCCAGCAGTTTTTTAGGCGGTGACACCGGGGAGCTGTTTTTT

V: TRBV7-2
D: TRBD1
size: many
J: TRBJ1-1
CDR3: CASSRDSLNTEAFF
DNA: TGTGCCAGCAGTAGGGACAGCCTAAACACTGAAGCTTTCTTT

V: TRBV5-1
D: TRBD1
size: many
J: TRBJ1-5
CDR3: CASSPGTGGGGPQHF
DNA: TGCGCCAGCAGCCCGGGGACAGGGGGCGGGGGGCCCCAGCATTTT

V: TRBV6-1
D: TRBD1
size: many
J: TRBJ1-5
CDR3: CATHKGAGYNQPQHF
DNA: TGTGCCACTCATAAGGGGGCCGGCTACAATCAGCCCCAGCATTTT

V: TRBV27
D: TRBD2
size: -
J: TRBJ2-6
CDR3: CASSLAGDYVLTF
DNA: TGTGCCAGCAGTCTAGCGGGGGACTACGTCCTGACTTTC